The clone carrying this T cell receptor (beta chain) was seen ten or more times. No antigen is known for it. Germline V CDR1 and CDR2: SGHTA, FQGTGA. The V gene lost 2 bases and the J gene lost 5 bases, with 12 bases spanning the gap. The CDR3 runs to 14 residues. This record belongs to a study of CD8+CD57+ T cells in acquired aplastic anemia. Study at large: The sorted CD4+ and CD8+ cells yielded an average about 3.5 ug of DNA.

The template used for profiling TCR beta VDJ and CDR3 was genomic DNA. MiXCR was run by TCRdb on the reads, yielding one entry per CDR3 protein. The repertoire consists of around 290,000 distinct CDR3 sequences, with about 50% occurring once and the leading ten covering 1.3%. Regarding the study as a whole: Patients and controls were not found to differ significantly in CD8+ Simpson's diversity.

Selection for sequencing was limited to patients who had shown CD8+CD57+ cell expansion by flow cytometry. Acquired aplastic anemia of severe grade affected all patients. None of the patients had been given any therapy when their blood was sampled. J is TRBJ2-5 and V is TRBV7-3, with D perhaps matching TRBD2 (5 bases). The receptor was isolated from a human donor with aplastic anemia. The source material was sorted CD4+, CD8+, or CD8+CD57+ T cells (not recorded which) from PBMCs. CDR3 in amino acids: CASSLGGSQETQYF. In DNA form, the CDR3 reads TGTGCCAGCAGCTTAGGTGGGAGTCAGGAGACCCAGTACTTC.